Listed below are T cell receptor beta chains from one sample, sequenced in a study of T cell changes during pregnancy in multiple sclerosis. Data came from immunoSEQ multiplex PCR; TCRdb stores just in-frame clones and leaves some out. The table has around 70,000 clones, 80% to 95% seen once. The starting material was peripheral blood, obtained before pregnancy. These receptors came from a female donor with multiple sclerosis, enrolled in a pregnancy study. CDR3s include the opening cysteine and the closing phenylalanine or tryptophan. Fields, in order: V gene, clone size, D gene, J gene, CDR3 DNA, CDR3 protein. D genes are given only for firm matches. A clone size is listed for some rows: how often the clone was seen (once, few, many), or a class if it is expanded.

TRBV28,NA,TRBD1,TRBJ1-2,TGTGCCAGCAGTCCTACAGGGGCCGATGGCTACACCTTC,CASSPTGADGYTF
TRBV4-2,few,NA,TRBJ2-1,TGTGCCAGCAGCCAAGATGAAGGACAAGGAAGCAATGAGCAGTTCTTC,CASSQDEGQGSNEQFF
TRBV7-9,NA,NA,TRBJ2-2,TGTGCCAGCAGCTTTCAACAGAACACCGGGGAGCTGTTTTTT,CASSFQQNTGELFF
TRBV2,once,NA,TRBJ2-7,TGTGCCAGCAGTTACAACCGGGACACAGACTACGAGCAGTACTTC,CASSYNRDTDYEQYF
TRBV18,NA,NA,TRBJ2-1,TGTGCCAGCTCACCTCAGGGGTATGAGCAGTTCTTC,CASSPQGYEQFF
TRBV7-9,NA,NA,TRBJ2-3,TGTGCCAGCAGCTTAGTTCTCCGAGATACGCAGTATTTT,CASSLVLRDTQYF
TRBV18,NA,NA,TRBJ2-1,TGTGCCAGCTCACCAAGCGGGCAGGCCTCCGGGCAGTTCTTC,CASSPSGQASGQFF
TRBV25-1,NA,NA,TRBJ2-1,TGTGCCCGACCTACAAGGAGCTCCTACAATGAGCAGTTCTTC,CARPTRSSYNEQFF
TRBV27,NA,NA,TRBJ2-2,TGTGCCAGCAGTTCCCCTATGGAGTTTGGCCCCGCCGGGGAGCTGTTTTTT,CASSSPMEFGPAGELFF
TRBV7-2,NA,NA,TRBJ1-5,TGTGCCAGCAGCTTAGACTCCCCGGGTCAGCCCCAGCATTTT,CASSLDSPGQPQHF
TRBV18,NA,NA,TRBJ2-3,TGTGCCAGCTCACCGCAGGGAAAAAGCACAGATACGCAGTATTTT,CASSPQGKSTDTQYF
TRBV28,NA,NA,TRBJ2-7,TGTGCCAGCAGTTCCAAGGGGGTTCTCTACGAGCAGTACTTC,CASSSKGVLYEQYF
TRBV9,once,TRBD2,TRBJ2-2,TGTGCCAGCAGCGTAGGCGGGAGGGCCGGGGTCGGGGAGCTGTTTTTT,CASSVGGRAGVGELFF
TRBV27,NA,TRBD2,TRBJ2-1,TGTGCCAGCAGCACATTACTAGCGGGAGTCAGCTATGAGCAGTTCTTC,CASSTLLAGVSYEQFF
TRBV19,NA,NA,TRBJ2-6,TGTGCCAGTACCTCGAGCTCTGGGGCCAACGTCCTGACTTTC,CASTSSSGANVLTF
TRBV6-4,NA,TRBD1,TRBJ1-1,TGTGCCAGCAGCCTCCAGGGGGGCACTGAAGCTTTCTTT,CASSLQGGTEAFF
TRBV6-4,NA,NA,TRBJ2-6,TGTGCCAGCAGTGCCTCAGCAGGCTCTGGGGCCAACGTCCTGACTTTC,CASSASAGSGANVLTF
TRBV19,NA,TRBD1,TRBJ1-1,TGTGCCAGTAGTAGGCCAAAAGGGACAGGGGCATTGAACACTGAAGCTTTCTTT,CASSRPKGTGALNTEAFF
TRBV4-1,NA,NA,TRBJ2-1,TGCGCCAGCGGCACGTTCAACAATGAGCAGTTCTTC,CASGTFNNEQFF
TRBV7-2,NA,NA,TRBJ1-2,TGTGCCAGCAAAGGGGATTTTAACTATGGCTACACCTTC,CASKGDFNYGYTF
TRBV29-1,once,TRBD2,TRBJ2-5,TGCAGCGTCAGCTATGGACTAGCGGGAGTAGAGACCCAGTACTTC,CSVSYGLAGVETQYF
TRBV19,NA,NA,TRBJ1-2,TGTGCCAGTAGTACCCCCGGCAGGGCGATCTATGGCTACACCTTC,CASSTPGRAIYGYTF
TRBV27,NA,TRBD2,TRBJ2-1,TGTGCCAGCAGTTTTAGCGGGACCTACAATGAGCAGTTCTTC,CASSFSGTYNEQFF
TRBV7-2,NA,TRBD2,TRBJ2-7,TGTGCCAGCAGCCTGTACTCTACTAGCGGGAGGGCCAACGGATACGAGCAGTACTTC,CASSLYSTSGRANGYEQYF
TRBV7-2,once,TRBD2,TRBJ2-5,TGTGCCAGCAGCCCGGCCCCCTTTAGCGGGGGGAGGGGAGAGACCCAGTACTTC,CASSPAPFSGGRGETQYF
TRBV11-1,once,NA,TRBJ2-1,TGTGCCAGCAGCCCCAGGGTTACGGCTGAGCAGTTCTTC,CASSPRVTAEQFF
TRBV4-3,NA,TRBD2,TRBJ2-1,TGCGCCAGCAGCAAATGGGCGGGAGGCTACAATGAGCAGTTCTTC,CASSKWAGGYNEQFF
TRBV7-9,NA,TRBD2,TRBJ2-5,TGTGCCAGCAGCTTGGGAGGGACTTTGCAAGAGACCCAGTACTTC,CASSLGGTLQETQYF
TRBV7-9,NA,NA,TRBJ2-5,TGTGCCAGCAGCTTAGGGGCCCTCAGGGAGACCCAGTACTTC,CASSLGALRETQYF
TRBV11-2,NA,NA,TRBJ2-5,TGTGCCACCAACAGAAATAGGGGGGAGACCCAGTACTTC,CATNRNRGETQYF
TRBV12-2,NA,NA,TRBJ2-7,TGTGCAAGTCGCTTCCCGGGAGGACACCAGAACGAGCAGTACTTC,CASRFPGGHQNEQYF
TRBV30,NA,NA,TRBJ1-6,TGTGCCTGGAGTGTACTAAGCTCCTATAATTCACCCCTCCACTTT,CAWSVLSSYNSPLHF
TRBV6-5,NA,TRBD1,TRBJ2-7,TGTGCCAGCAGTCTTACAGGGGGCGGATACGAGCAGTACTTC,CASSLTGGGYEQYF
TRBV28,NA,TRBD2,TRBJ2-5,TGTGCCAGCAGACCTCAGGGACTAGCGGCCCTAGGAGAGACCCAGTACTTC,CASRPQGLAALGETQYF
TRBV19,NA,NA,TRBJ1-2,TGTGCCAGTAGGGACGGCTCGACAGATCGATGGAACTATGGCTACACCTTC,CASRDGSTDRWNYGYTF
TRBV27,NA,NA,TRBJ1-1,TGTGCCAGCAGTTTACAGGTGAACACTGAAGCTTTCTTT,CASSLQVNTEAFF
TRBV2,NA,NA,TRBJ2-3,TGTGCCAGCAGTGAGGAACGGCGGGCAGATACGCAGTATTTT,CASSEERRADTQYF
TRBV7-8,NA,NA,TRBJ1-5,TGTGCCAGCAGTCGGGGACACGGGGAGCGGCCCCAGCATTTT,CASSRGHGERPQHF
TRBV19,NA,TRBD1,TRBJ1-2,TGTGCCAGTAGTCTACAAGCCGGGACAGGGCCTCTTGGGACCTTC,CASSLQAGTGPLGTF
TRBV19,once,NA,TRBJ2-5,TGTGCCAGTAGTATAAAGCGTCAAGAGACCCAGTACTTC,CASSIKRQETQYF
TRBV25-1,few,TRBD1,TRBJ2-1,TGTGCCAGCATCCAAACCACCGGGACAGGGCTCTCAAATGAGCAGTTCTTC,CASIQTTGTGLSNEQFF
TRBV9,once,TRBD2,TRBJ2-1,TGTGCCAGCAGCTCACCCGGGACTAGCGGGAGTGTCTCCTACAATGAGCAGTTCTTC,CASSSPGTSGSVSYNEQFF
TRBV4-2,NA,NA,TRBJ1-2,TGTGCCAGCAGCTCCACCGGTCGATATGGCTACACCTTC,CASSSTGRYGYTF
TRBV28,NA,TRBD1,TRBJ2-7,TGTGCCAGCAGGGGAGCCGGGACAGGGGGCGCGTACGAGCAGTACTTC,CASRGAGTGGAYEQYF
TRBV25-1,NA,NA,TRBJ1-5,TGTGCCAGCAGTGAATCAGGGTTCAATCAGCCCCAGCATTTT,CASSESGFNQPQHF
TRBV7-3,NA,NA,TRBJ2-2,TGTGCCAGCAGCTTATTAGCCGCCGGGGAGCTGTTTTTT,CASSLLAAGELFF
TRBV11-2,NA,NA,TRBJ2-2,TGTGCCAGCAGCCCTAGTCGGGGGGCGTGGGGCACCGGGGAGCTGTTTTTT,CASSPSRGAWGTGELFF
TRBV7-2,NA,NA,TRBJ1-5,TGTGCCAGCAGCTTAGCGTTGACAGGTCGCCAGCCCCAGCATTTT,CASSLALTGRQPQHF
TRBV7-9,NA,NA,TRBJ1-5,TGTGCCAGCGCCGACACTACAGGGAAAGGTCCCAATCAGCCCCAGCATTTT,CASADTTGKGPNQPQHF
TRBV30,NA,TRBD1,TRBJ1-2,TGTGCCTGGAGAGACAGGGGCTATGGCTACACCTTC,CAWRDRGYGYTF
TRBV5-4,NA,NA,TRBJ1-2,TGTGCCAGCAGCATTGACCAGGGTAACTATGGCTACACCTTC,CASSIDQGNYGYTF
TRBV7-8,NA,NA,TRBJ2-7,TGTGCCAGCAGCTTAGTCGACGAGCAGTACTTC,CASSLVDEQYF
TRBV7-2,NA,TRBD2,TRBJ2-1,TGTGCCAGCAGCTCCGGGGGGAGGTACAATGAGCAGTTCTTC,CASSSGGRYNEQFF
TRBV7-2,NA,NA,TRBJ2-7,TGTGCCAGCAGCTTAGCGCTGGGCTCCTCCTACGAGCAGTACTTC,CASSLALGSSYEQYF